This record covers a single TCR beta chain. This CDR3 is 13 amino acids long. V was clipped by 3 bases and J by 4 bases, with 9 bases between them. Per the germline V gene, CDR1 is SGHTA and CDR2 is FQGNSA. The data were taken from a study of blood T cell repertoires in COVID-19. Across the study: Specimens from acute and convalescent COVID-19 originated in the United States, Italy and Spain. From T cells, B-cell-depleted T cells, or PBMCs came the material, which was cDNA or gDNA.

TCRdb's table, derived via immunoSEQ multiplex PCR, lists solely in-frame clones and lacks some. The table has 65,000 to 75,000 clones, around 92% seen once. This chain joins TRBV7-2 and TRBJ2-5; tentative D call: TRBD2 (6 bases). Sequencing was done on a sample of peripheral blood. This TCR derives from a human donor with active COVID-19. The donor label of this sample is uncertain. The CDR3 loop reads CASSFGRRETQYF. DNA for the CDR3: TGTGCCAGCAGCTTTGGGAGGCGAGAGACCCAGTACTTC.